The source of this T cell receptor (beta chain) is a study of glioma-infiltrating T cells after dendritic cell vaccination. Findings and limits, study-wide: Longer survival after dendritic cell vaccination followed higher pretreatment TIL content.

Specified time point: after dendritic cell vaccination, including at tumor progression/relapse. Measured with immunoSEQ multiplex PCR; TCRdb has only the in-frame clones, and not every one. The sample contains about 110,000 clones, nearly 90% of which appear only once. This CDR3 contains 12 residues. Trimming removed 3 bases at V and 7 bases at J, with 10 bases between. CDR1 and CDR2 from the germline V gene are SGHKS and YYEKEE (reference sequence). As concerns this clone: Its antigen is currently unknown.

The sample here was blood, taken after dendritic cell vaccination. V is TRBV5-5 and J is TRBJ1-2; the D gene is possibly TRBD1 (6 bases). The TCR sequence derives from a human donor with glioblastoma. In DNA form, the CDR3 reads TGTGCCAGCAGCTCAACAGGGCCTGGCTACACCTTC. It encodes CASSSTGPGYTF.